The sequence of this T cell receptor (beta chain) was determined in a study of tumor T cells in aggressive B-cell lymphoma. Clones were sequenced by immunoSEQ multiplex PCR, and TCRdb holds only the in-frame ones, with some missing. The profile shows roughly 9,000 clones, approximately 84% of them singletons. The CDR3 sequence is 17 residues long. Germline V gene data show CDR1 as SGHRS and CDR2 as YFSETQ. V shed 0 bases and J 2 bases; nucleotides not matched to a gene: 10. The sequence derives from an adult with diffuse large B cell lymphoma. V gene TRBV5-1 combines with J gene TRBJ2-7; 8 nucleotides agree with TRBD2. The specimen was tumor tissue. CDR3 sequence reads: CASSLAPASGLPYEQYF. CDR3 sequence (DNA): TGCGCCAGCAGCTTGGCCCCCGCTAGCGGGCTGCCCTACGAGCAGTACTTC.